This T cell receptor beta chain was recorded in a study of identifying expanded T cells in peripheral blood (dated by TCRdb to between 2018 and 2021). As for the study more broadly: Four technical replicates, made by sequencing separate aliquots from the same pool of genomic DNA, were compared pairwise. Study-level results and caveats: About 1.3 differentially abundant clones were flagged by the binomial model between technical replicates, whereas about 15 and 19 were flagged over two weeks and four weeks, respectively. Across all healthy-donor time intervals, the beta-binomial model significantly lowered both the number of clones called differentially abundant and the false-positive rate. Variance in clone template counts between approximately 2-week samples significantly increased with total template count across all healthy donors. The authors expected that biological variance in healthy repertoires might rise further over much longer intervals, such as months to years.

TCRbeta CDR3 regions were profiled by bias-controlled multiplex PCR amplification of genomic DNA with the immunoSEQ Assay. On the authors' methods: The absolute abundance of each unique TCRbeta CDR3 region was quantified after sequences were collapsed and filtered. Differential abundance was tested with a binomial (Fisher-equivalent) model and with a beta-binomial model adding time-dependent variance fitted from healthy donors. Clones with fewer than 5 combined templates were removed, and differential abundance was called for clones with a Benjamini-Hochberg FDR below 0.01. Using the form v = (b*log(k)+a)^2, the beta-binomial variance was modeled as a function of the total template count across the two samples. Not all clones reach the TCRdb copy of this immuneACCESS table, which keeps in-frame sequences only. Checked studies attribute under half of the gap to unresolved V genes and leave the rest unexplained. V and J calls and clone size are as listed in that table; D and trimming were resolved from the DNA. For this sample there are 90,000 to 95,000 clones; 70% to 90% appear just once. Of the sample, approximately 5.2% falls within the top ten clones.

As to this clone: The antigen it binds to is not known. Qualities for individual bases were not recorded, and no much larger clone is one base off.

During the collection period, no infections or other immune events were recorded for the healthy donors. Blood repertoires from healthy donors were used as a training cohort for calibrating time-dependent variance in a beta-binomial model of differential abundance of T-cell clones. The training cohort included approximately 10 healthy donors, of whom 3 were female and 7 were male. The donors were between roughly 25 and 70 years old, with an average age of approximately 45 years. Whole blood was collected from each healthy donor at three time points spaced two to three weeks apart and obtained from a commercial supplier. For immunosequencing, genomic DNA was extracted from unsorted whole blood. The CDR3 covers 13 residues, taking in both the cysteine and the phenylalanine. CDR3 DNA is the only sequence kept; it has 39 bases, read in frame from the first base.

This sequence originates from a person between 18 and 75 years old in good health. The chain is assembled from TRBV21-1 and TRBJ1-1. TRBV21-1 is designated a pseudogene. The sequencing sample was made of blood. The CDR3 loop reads CASGPGGGTEAFF. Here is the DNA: TGTGCCAGCGGTCCGGGTGGAGGCACTGAAGCTTTCTTT.